The entry that follows covers one TCR beta chain sequence. This specimen belongs to a study of blood T cell repertoires in COVID-19. Assay used: immunoSEQ multiplex PCR; TCRdb lists only in-frame clones, some missing. Of about 66,000 clones in the sample, around 80% were seen once. The clonotype was recovered from a human donor in a cohort sampled during active COVID-19. The sequenced sample consisted of peripheral blood.

CDR3 amino acids: CASSTRLGRGEQYF. The CDR3 coding sequence is TGTGCCAGCAGTACCCGATTAGGGCGGGGAGAGCAGTACTTC. The chain is built from TRBV6-6 and TRBJ2-7, with a weak D call TRBD2 (6 bases). V was clipped by 5 bases and J by 7 bases, with 18 bases between them. The CDR3 is 14 residues long. Germline CDR1 reads MNHNY; CDR2 reads SVGAGI (reference sequence).